The TCR beta chain described here comes from a study of tumor-infiltrating lymphocytes in primary liver carcinoma. Germline CDR1 reads SGHAT; CDR2 reads FQNNGV. Germline trimming cut 9 bases from V and 3 bases from J; bases unmatched to any gene: 5. This CDR3 has 12 amino acids. In the case of this clonotype: What it binds is not known. A read error is likely, as this CDR3 ends without the conserved phenylalanine or tryptophan.

Researchers generated TCR beta cDNA from about 0.5 ug of total RNA, relying on a constant-region primer. Slightly modified ARM-PCR with three nested multiplex PCR rounds yielded TCR beta libraries. Both of the initial two PCR rounds ran for about 11 cycles and employed TRBV1-TRBV30 forward primers alongside a C-beta reverse primer. TCRdb re-called the multiplex PCR reads with MiXCR, one entry per CDR3 protein. Among 84,000 or so distinct CDR3 sequences listed, 60% to 75% were seen once. The study co-extracted DNA and RNA from 20-30 mg of unsorted bulk tissue. Five separate regions per tumor were sampled. Every single tumor sample held over 85% viable tumor cells. Findings and limits, study-wide: Tumor tissue displayed a significantly greater top-250-clone fraction than blood (p = 0.039). A fraction of only about 8-25% of top clones appeared in all five tumor regions.

The chain couples TRBV11-2 to TRBJ2-7; 7 bases map to TRBD1. Sequenced sample: liver tumor tissue from sampling region 1. The subset: tumor region T1, superior pole. The clonotype originates from a man between 35 and 55 years old with primary liver carcinoma and hepatitis B virus infection. CDR3 coding DNA: TGTGCCAGAAGCCCAGGGGGCTACGAGCAGTACTTA. Its protein product is CARSPGGYEQYL.